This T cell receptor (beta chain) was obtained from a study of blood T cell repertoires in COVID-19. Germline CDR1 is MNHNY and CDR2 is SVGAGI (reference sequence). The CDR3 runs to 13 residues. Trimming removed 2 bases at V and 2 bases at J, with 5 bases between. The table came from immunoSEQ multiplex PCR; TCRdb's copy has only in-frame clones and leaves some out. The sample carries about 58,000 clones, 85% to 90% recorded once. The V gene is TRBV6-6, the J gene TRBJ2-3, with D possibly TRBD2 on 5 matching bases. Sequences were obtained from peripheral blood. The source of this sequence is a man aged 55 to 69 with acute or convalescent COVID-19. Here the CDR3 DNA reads TGTGCCAGCAGTTACCGGGACACAGATACGCAGTATTTT. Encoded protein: CASSYRDTDTQYF.